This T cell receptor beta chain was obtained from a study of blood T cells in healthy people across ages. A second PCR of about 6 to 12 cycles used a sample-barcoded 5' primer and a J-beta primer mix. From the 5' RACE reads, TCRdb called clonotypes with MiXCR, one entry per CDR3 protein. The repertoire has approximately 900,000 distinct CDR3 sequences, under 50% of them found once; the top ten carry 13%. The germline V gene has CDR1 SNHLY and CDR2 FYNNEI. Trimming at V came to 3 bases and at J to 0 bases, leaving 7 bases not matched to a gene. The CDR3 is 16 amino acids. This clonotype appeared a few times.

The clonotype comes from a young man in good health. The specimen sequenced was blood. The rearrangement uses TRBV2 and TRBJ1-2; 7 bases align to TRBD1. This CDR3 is CASSDPGTVPNYGYTF. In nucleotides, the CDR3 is TGTGCCAGCAGTGATCCCGGGACAGTTCCTAACTATGGCTACACCTTC.